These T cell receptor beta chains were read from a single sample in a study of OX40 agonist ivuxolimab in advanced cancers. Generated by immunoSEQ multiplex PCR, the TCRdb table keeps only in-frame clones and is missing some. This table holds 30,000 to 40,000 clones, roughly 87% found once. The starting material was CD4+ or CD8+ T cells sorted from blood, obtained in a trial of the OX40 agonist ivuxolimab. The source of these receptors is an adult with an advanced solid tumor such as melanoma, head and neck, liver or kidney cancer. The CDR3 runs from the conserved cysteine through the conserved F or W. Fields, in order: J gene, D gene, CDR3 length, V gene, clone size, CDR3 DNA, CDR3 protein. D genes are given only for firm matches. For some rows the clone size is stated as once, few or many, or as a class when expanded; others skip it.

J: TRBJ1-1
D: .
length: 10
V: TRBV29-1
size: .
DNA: TGCAGCGTTGTATATCATGAAGCTTTCTTT
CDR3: CSVVYHEAFF

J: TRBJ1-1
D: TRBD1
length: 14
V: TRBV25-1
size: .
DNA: TGTGCCAGCAGTGAACAGGGGGCAGACACTGAAGCTTTCTTT
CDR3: CASSEQGADTEAFF

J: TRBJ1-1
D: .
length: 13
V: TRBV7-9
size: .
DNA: TGTGCCAGCAGCCCTCCGGAGGGGACTGAAGCTTTCTTT
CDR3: CASSPPEGTEAFF

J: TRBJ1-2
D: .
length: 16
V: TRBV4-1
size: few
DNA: TGCGCCAGCAGCCCAGGGAGACAGGCCGCTTTTTATGGCTACACCTTC
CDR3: CASSPGRQAAFYGYTF

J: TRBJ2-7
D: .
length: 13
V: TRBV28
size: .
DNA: TGTGCCAGCAGTGCCCCGGACAGCTACGAGCAGTACTTC
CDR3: CASSAPDSYEQYF

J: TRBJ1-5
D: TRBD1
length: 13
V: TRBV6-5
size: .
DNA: TGTGCCAGCAGTTTAGGGGGCGAACAGCCCCAGCATTTT
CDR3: CASSLGGEQPQHF

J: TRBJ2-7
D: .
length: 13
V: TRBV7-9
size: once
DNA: TGTGCCAGCAGCACCTACGACAGCTACGAGCAGTACTTC
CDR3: CASSTYDSYEQYF

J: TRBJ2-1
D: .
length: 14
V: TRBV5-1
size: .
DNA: TGCGCCAGCAGCTTATGGGAAATAGACAATGAGCAGTTCTTC
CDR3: CASSLWEIDNEQFF

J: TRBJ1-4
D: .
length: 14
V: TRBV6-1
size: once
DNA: TGTGCCAGCAGTGAAGAGGCGGCCCAGGAAAAACTGTTTTTT
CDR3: CASSEEAAQEKLFF

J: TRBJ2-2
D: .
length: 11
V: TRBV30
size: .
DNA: TGTGCCTGGAGTTGGGCCGGGGAGCTGTTTTTT
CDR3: CAWSWAGELFF

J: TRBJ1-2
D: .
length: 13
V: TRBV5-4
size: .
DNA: TGTGCCAGCCAGAACACAGATCTATATGGCTACACCTTC
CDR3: CASQNTDLYGYTF

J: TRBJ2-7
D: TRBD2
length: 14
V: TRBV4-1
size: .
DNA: TGCGCCAGCAGCTCCTCGCGAGCGGGGTACGAGCAGTACTTC
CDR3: CASSSSRAGYEQYF

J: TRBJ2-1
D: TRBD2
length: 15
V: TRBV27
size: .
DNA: TGTGCCAGCAGTCCTATAGCGGGAGGGGACAATGAGCAGTTCTTC
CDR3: CASSPIAGGDNEQFF

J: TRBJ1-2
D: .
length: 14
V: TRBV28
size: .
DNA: TGTGCCAGCAGTTTGACGGGGGGGGCCTATGGCTACACCTTC
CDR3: CASSLTGGAYGYTF

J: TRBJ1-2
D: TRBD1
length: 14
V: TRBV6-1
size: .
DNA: TGTGCCAGCAGTGAAGCCAGACAGGGGTATGGCTACACCTTC
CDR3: CASSEARQGYGYTF

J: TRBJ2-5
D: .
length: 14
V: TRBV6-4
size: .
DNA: TGTGCCAGCAGCAACGGAGCGATGGGAGAGACCCAGTACTTC
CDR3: CASSNGAMGETQYF

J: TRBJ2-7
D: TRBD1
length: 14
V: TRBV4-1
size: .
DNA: TGCGCCAGCAGCCAAGACCTGGGACAGGACGAGCAGTACTTC
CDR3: CASSQDLGQDEQYF

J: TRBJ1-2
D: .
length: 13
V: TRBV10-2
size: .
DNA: TGCGCCAGCAGTGAGTCGCCAGATTATGGCTACACCTTC
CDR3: CASSESPDYGYTF